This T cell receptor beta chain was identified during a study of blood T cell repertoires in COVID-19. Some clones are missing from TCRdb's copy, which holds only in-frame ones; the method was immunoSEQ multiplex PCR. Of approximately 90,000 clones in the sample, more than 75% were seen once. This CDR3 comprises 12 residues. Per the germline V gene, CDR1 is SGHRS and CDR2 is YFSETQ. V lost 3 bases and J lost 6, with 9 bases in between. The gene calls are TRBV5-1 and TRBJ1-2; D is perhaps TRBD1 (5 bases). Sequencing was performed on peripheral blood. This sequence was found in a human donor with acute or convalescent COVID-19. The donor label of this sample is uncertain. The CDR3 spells CASSYAGNGYTF. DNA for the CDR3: TGCGCCAGCAGCTACGCAGGGAATGGCTACACCTTC.